The T cell receptor beta chain described here comes from a study of blood T cells in healthy people across ages. V gave up 4 bases and J gave up 2 bases; unmatched junction bases: 4. Germline loops: CDR1 SQVTM, CDR2 ANQGSEA. This CDR3 region has 15 residues. PBMCs, at least 7 million per sample, were isolated. With respect to this clonotype: Its antigen is as yet unknown.

General study results and limits: Roughly linear age-related decline in beta diversity appeared, significant by age 40.

Combining a sample-barcoded 5' primer with a J-beta primer mix, a second PCR ran for roughly 6 to 12 cycles. TCRdb used MiXCR to reprocess the 5' RACE reads, holding one entry per CDR3 protein. The data hold 750,000 to 1,000,000 distinct CDR3 sequences, with 25% to 30% observed a single time. This same sample was also taken into another study, of T cells of mothers and their children. That report adds: Every mother produced more than 8 million TCR beta CDR3 reads, whereas every child provided 3 million to 3.5 million. Related mother and child pairs showed slightly greater overlap (not significant) than unrelated pairs did.

The receptor was isolated from a middle-aged woman in good health. Sequencing was performed on blood. The chain is built from TRBV29-1 and TRBJ2-2; 10 bases align to TRBD2. This chain's CDR3 is CSVVRTSGNTGELFF. For the CDR3, the DNA is TGCAGCGTTGTAAGGACTAGCGGTAACACCGGGGAGCTGTTTTTT.